One and the same sample provided the 28 T cell receptor beta chains below, sequenced in a study of blood T cell repertoires in COVID-19. Sequencing used immunoSEQ multiplex PCR; TCRdb keeps in-frame clones, though not all of them. This sample has approximately 160,000 clones, with around 77% found just once. Specimen: peripheral blood. Receptor source: an older man with acute or convalescent COVID-19.

The chain recombines TRBV19 with TRBJ2-3; 11 nucleotides line up with TRBD1. This CDR3 comprises 15 residues. The J segment lost 4 bases and the V segment lost 5 bases, leaving 5 bases of the junction unmatched. Germline-derived CDR1 and CDR2 are LNHDA and SQIVND (reference sequence). CDR3 residues: CASSSDRGQADTQYF. The CDR3 DNA reads TGTGCCAGTAGTTCGGACAGGGGGCAGGCAGATACGCAGTATTTT.

The V call is TRBV4-1, the J call TRBJ1-2; D is possibly TRBD1 (6 bases). V was trimmed by 1 base and J by 8 bases, leaving 17 bases between them. The CDR3 has 15 residues. CDR1 and CDR2 (germline): MGHRA, YSYEKL. The CDR3 is CASSQAGTPRPGYTF. CDR3 coding DNA: TGCGCCAGCAGCCAAGCCGGGACACCCCGACCGGGCTACACCTTC.

V is TRBV14 and J is TRBJ2-3; D ambiguous. V shed 1 base and J shed 5 bases, with 16 bases lying between them. The CDR3 covers 16 residues. CDR1 SGHDN and CDR2 FVKESK come from the germline V gene. CDR3 coding DNA: TGTGCCAGCAGCCAAGCCGCACCTAAACCCGGAGATACGCAGTATTTT. This gives the protein CASSQAAPKPGDTQYF.

The J gene is TRBJ1-2, the V gene TRBV12-3 or TRBV12-4; 7 nucleotides agree with TRBD1. The CDR3 consists of 13 residues. Trimming removed 6 bases from V and 2 bases from J; junction bases left unmatched: 3. In nucleotides, the CDR3 is TGTGCCAGCAGAAAGACAGGGAACTATGGCTACACCTTC. This codes for CASRKTGNYGYTF.

The genes are TRBV6-2 or TRBV6-3 and TRBJ2-7; D not resolved. V was cut by 0 bases and J by 2 bases, with 8 bases left in between. The germline gives CDR1 MNHEY, CDR2 SVGEGT. The CDR3 loop spans 14 amino acids. The chain's CDR3 is CASSYSQVPYEQYF. In DNA, the CDR3 is TGTGCCAGCAGTTACTCCCAGGTACCCTACGAGCAGTACTTC.

V and J are TRBV19 and TRBJ2-3; D unresolved. The V and J ends lost 3 bases and 1 base respectively, with 11 bases between them. Germline V gene lookup returns CDR1 LNHDA and CDR2 SQIVND (reference sequence). This CDR3 region has 15 residues. CDR3 DNA: TGTGCCAGTAGTATTTACCCCCAGGGCACAGATACGCAGTATTTT. This translates into CASSIYPQGTDTQYF.

The V gene is TRBV5-4, the J gene TRBJ2-5; 9 positions agree with TRBD1. CDR1 SGHNT and CDR2 YYREEE come from the germline V gene (reference sequence). The V gene end was trimmed by 5 bases and the J gene end by 3 bases; junction bases not matched to a gene: 20. The CDR3 is made up of 19 amino acids. CDR3 amino acids: CASRLGMHRGLEGKETQYF. The CDR3 coding sequence is TGTGCCAGCAGACTTGGGATGCACAGGGGGCTGGAGGGTAAAGAGACCCAGTACTTC.

The chain joins TRBV19 to TRBJ1-6; possibly TRBD1 for D (6 bases). Trimming stripped 3 bases from V and 6 bases from J, with 9 bases between. This CDR3 spans 14 amino acids. CDR1 and CDR2 from the germline V gene are LNHDA and SQIVND (reference sequence). CDR3 coding DNA: TGTGCCAGTAGTATTACAGGGCTTAATTCACCCCTCCACTTT. Protein sequence: CASSITGLNSPLHF.

The rearrangement joins TRBV7-8 to TRBJ1-1, with TRBD1 as a possible D gene (6 bases). V lost 2 bases, J lost 5 bases, and 12 bases lay in between. CDR3 length: 14 residues. Germline-derived CDR1 and CDR2 are SGHVS and FQNEAQ. The CDR3 sequence is CASSLTTGITEAFF. In DNA form, the CDR3 reads TGTGCCAGCAGCTTAACAACAGGGATTACTGAAGCTTTCTTT.

The genes are TRBV6-6 and TRBJ1-5; TRBD1 might be the D (5 bases). Germline CDR1 MNHNY, CDR2 SVGAGI (reference sequence). V lost 10 bases and J lost 0, with 19 bases in between. CDR3 length: 16 residues. CDR3 DNA sequence: TGTGCCATCTGGCGGGGGTACGGAGGTAGCAATCAGCCCCAGCATTTT. This codes for CAIWRGYGGSNQPQHF.

The chain recombines TRBV24-1 with TRBJ2-2, with a possible D match to TRBD1 (6 bases). This CDR3 spans 18 amino acids. The V gene's germline CDR1 is KGHDR and CDR2 SFDVKD. Trimming took off 2 bases at V and 0 bases at J, with 15 bases between the two ends. As DNA, the CDR3 is TGTGCCACCAGTGATTCACTAACGGACAGCACGAACACCGGGGAGCTGTTTTTT. This codes for CATSDSLTDSTNTGELFF.

This chain joins TRBV4-1 and TRBJ2-3, with 7 positions matching TRBD1. Unmatched junction bases numbered 12, after V lost 4 bases and J lost 5 bases. Germline V lookup: CDR1 MGHRA, CDR2 YSYEKL. CDR3 size: 16 residues. The CDR3 loop reads CASSPLNRGRGDTQYF. The CDR3 DNA reads as TGCGCCAGCAGCCCTCTCAACAGGGGCAGGGGAGATACGCAGTATTTT.

The CDR3 loop is CASSGTGGDIQYF. The DNA of the CDR3 is TGTGCCAGCAGTGGGACAGGGGGCGACATTCAGTACTTC. This chain connects TRBV6-4 to TRBJ2-4; TRBD1 matches 11 bases. This CDR3 is 13 amino acids long. Germline V CDR1 and CDR2: MRHNA, SNTAGT. J was trimmed by 8 bases and V by 4 bases; bases with no gene match: 1.

The chain employs TRBV28 and TRBJ2-1, with TRBD2 identical over 10 bases. Trimming removed 2 bases from V and 4 bases from J; junction bases left unmatched: 8. The germline gives CDR1 MDHEN, CDR2 SYDVKM. This CDR3 is 17 amino acids long. DNA of the CDR3: TGTGCCAGCAGTTTAGGGGGGCTAGCGGGAGCGTACAATGAGCAGTTCTTC. Its translation: CASSLGGLAGAYNEQFF.

The chain joins TRBV11-3 to TRBJ2-1, with 9 bases matching TRBD1. Trimming took 3 bases from V and 5 from J; bases not matched to a gene: 2. This CDR3 has 14 amino acids. The germline CDR1 and CDR2 sequences are SGHNT and YENEEA. CDR3 sequence (DNA): TGTGCCAGCAGCTTCGGGACAGGGAACAATGAGCAGTTCTTC. This codes for CASSFGTGNNEQFF.

The V gene is TRBV28, the J gene TRBJ2-5; 9 bases map to TRBD2. V gave up 5 bases and J gave up 3 bases; unmatched junction bases: 7. The CDR3 has 15 amino acids. Germline values: CDR1 MDHEN, CDR2 SYDVKM. The CDR3 sequence is CASSPSASGKETQYF. In DNA, the CDR3 is TGTGCCAGCAGTCCGTCTGCTAGCGGGAAAGAGACCCAGTACTTC.

This clone has just a few counts. This chain uses TRBV7-9 with TRBJ1-5; a possible D gene is TRBD1 (6 bases). Germline lookup yields CDR1 SEHNR and CDR2 FQNEAQ (reference sequence). The CDR3 loop spans 18 amino acids. With 2 bases removed from V and 0 bases from J, the gap between germline ends came to 17 bases. The CDR3 nucleotides are TGTGCCAGCAGCTTAAACAGGGCCGTTGACGGTAGCAATCAGCCCCAGCATTTT. Amino acid sequence: CASSLNRAVDGSNQPQHF.

The genes are TRBV7-7 and TRBJ2-3; TRBD2 agrees at 12 bases. The CDR3 totals 15 residues. The trim removed 5 bases at V and 4 bases at J, leaving 4 bases unmatched. CDR1 and CDR2 (germline): SSHAT, FNYEAQ (reference sequence). The CDR3 DNA reads as TGTGCCAGCAGCCTTGGACTAGCGGGGCCAGATACGCAGTATTTT. Amino acids: CASSLGLAGPDTQYF. Combining the CDR3 with reference TRBV7-7 and TRBJ2-3 gives the whole variable domain GAGVSQSPRYKVTKRGQDVTLRCDPISSHATLYWYQQALGQGPEFLTYFNYEAQPDKSGLPSDRFSAERPEGSISTLTIQRTEQRDSAMYRCASSLGLAGPDTQYFGPGTRLTVL.

This sequence joins TRBV19 and TRBJ2-4; D possibly corresponds to TRBD1 (6 bases). Germline CDR1 reads LNHDA; CDR2 reads SQIVND (reference sequence). Trimming took 2 bases from V and 5 from J, leaving 16 bases between them. This CDR3 comprises 16 residues. The CDR3 spells CASSISGHRDQNIQYF. The CDR3 nucleotides are TGTGCCAGTAGTATATCCGGACACAGGGACCAAAACATTCAGTACTTC.

V is TRBV11-3 and J is TRBJ2-7; no definite D call. The CDR3 totals 13 residues. Germline assignment: CDR1 SGHNT and CDR2 YENEEA. Deletions cut 7 bases from V and 2 bases from J, with 12 bases between. CDR3 sequence reads: CASTLQATYEQYF. The DNA of the CDR3 is TGTGCCAGCACGCTTCAGGCGACCTACGAGCAGTACTTC. Full variable domain (remainder filled in from reference TRBV11-3 and TRBJ2-7): EAGVVQSPRYKIIEKKQPVAFWCNPISGHNTLYWYLQNLGQGPELLIRYENEEAVDDSQLPKDRFSAERLKGVDSTLKIQPAELGDSAVYLCASTLQATYEQYFGPGTRLTVT.

This chain links TRBV6-4 with TRBJ2-1; perhaps TRBD1 as D (6 bases). The V end was cut by 0 bases, the J end by 5 bases, with 17 bases between. The germline V gene encodes CDR1 MRHNA and CDR2 SNTAGT. The CDR3 consists of 17 residues. The CDR3 bases are TGTGCCAGCAGTGACTCGATGGGTCGTACAGGGAACAATGAGCAGTTCTTC. Translated, it gives CASSDSMGRTGNNEQFF.

In its sample, this clone was seen a few times. The chain has TRBV2 and TRBJ1-1; D ambiguous. The CDR3 contains 11 residues. Germline assignment: CDR1 SNHLY and CDR2 FYNNEI. Between the trimmed V and J ends, which lost 10 bases and 0 bases, there was a span of 6 bases. The CDR3 sequence is CATQLNTEAFF. The CDR3 DNA reads TGTGCCACGCAGTTGAACACTGAAGCTTTCTTT.

V is TRBV29-1 and J is TRBJ2-5, with 7 bases identical to TRBD1. Per germline, CDR1 SQVTM and CDR2 ANQGSEA. V shed 6 bases, J shed 3 bases, and the junction held 4 bases outside the gene matches. The CDR3 runs 12 residues. The CDR3 loop reads CSVRQGKETQYF. The CDR3 DNA reads as TGCAGCGTACGACAGGGTAAAGAGACCCAGTACTTC.

The V and J genes are TRBV12-5 and TRBJ2-1; no reliable D call. V gave up 3 bases and J gave up 2 bases, with 11 bases separating them. Germline loops: CDR1 LGHNT, CDR2 FRNRAP. The CDR3 extends over 15 amino acids. The CDR3 nucleotides read TGTGCTAGTGGTTTTGGAGAGAACACCTACAATGAGCAGTTCTTC. Protein sequence: CASGFGENTYNEQFF.

The genes are TRBV18 and TRBJ1-1, with D uncertain. The CDR3 sequence is 15 residues long. Trimming removed 2 bases from V and 3 bases from J, with 13 bases in between. Germline values: CDR1 KGHSH, CDR2 LQKENI. The CDR3 nucleotides read TGTGCCAGCTCACCAGGCGGGTCGAGAGACACTGAAGCTTTCTTT. It is translated as CASSPGGSRDTEAFF.

The chain recombines TRBV19 with TRBJ1-3; TRBD1 matches at 9 bases. V lost 7 bases, J lost 2 bases, and 9 bases stayed unmatched. The CDR3 is made up of 16 amino acids. Germline assignment: CDR1 LNHDA and CDR2 SQIVND (reference sequence). The CDR3 spells CASTTTGQGTGNTIYF. The CDR3 DNA follows: TGTGCCAGTACCACAACCGGACAGGGGACTGGAAACACCATATATTTT.

The genes are TRBV19 and TRBJ2-1, with 12 nucleotides matching TRBD1. The CDR3 is made up of 16 amino acids. The V gene's germline CDR1 is LNHDA and CDR2 SQIVND (reference sequence). With V trimmed by 3 bases and J by 10 bases, 10 bases remained unmatched. As DNA, the CDR3 is TGTGCCAGTAGTATCTTGGGACAGGGGGCCAGCGGCGAGCAGTTCTTC. It specifies CASSILGQGASGEQFF.

Only one count was recorded for this clone. J is TRBJ2-5 and V is TRBV2, with 10 nucleotides matching TRBD1. CDR1 is SNHLY, CDR2 FYNNEI, per germline. This CDR3 has 14 amino acids. V was clipped by 9 bases and J by 0 bases; unmatched bases: 4. This chain's CDR3 is CASRQGAHQETQYF. The CDR3 nucleotides are TGTGCCAGTCGACAGGGGGCGCACCAAGAGACCCAGTACTTC.